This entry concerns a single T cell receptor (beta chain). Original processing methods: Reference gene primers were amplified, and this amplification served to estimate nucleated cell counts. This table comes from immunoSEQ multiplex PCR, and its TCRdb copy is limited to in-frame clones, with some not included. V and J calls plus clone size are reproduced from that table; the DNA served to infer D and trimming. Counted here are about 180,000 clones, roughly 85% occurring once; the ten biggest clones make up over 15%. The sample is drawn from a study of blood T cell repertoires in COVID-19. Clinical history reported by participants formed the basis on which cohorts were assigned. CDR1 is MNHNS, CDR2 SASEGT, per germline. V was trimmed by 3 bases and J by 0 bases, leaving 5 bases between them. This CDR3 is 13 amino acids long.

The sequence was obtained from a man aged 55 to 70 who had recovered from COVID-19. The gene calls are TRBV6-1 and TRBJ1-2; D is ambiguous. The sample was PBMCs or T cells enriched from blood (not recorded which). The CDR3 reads CASSERANYGYTF. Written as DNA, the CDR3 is TGTGCCAGCAGTGAGAGGGCTAACTATGGCTACACCTTC.